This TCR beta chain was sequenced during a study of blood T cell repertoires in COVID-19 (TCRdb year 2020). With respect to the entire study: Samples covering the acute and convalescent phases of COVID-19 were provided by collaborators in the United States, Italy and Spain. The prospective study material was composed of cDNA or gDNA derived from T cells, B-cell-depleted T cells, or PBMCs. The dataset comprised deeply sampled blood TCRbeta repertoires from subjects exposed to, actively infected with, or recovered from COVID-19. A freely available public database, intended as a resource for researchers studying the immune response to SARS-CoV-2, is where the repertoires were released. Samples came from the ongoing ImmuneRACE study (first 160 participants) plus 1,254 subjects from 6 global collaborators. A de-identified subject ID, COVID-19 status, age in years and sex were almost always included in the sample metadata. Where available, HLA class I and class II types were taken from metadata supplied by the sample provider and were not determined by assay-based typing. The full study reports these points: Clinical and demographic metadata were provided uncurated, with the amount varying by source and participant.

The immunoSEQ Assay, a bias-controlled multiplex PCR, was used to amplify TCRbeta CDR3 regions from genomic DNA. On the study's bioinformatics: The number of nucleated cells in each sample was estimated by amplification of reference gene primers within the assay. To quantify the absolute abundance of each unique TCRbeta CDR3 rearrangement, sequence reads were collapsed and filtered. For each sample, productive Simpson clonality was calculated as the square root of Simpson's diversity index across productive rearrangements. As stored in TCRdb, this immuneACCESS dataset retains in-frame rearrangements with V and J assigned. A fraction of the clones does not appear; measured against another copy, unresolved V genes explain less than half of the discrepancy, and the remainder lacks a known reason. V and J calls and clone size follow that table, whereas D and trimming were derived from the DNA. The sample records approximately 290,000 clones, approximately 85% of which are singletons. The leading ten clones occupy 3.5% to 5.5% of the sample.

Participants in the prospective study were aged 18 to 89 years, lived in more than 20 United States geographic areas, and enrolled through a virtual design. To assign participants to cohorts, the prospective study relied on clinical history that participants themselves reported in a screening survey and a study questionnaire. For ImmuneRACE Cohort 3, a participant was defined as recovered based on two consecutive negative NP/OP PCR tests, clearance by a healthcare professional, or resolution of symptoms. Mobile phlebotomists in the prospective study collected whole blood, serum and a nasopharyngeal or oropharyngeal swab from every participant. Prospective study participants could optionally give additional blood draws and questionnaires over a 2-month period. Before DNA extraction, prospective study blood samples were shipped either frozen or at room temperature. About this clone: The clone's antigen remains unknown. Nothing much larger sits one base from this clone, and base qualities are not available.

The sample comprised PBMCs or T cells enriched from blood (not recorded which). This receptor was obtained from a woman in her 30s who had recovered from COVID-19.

The CDR3 region has the sequence CASSWTGVLYEQFF. The nucleotides are TGTGCCAGCAGTTGGACAGGAGTTTTGTATGAGCAGTTCTTC. The sequence links TRBV27 to TRBJ2-1, and 7 junction bases match TRBD1. Sequences MNHEY (CDR1) and SMNVEV (CDR2) are obtained from the germline V gene (reference sequence). The junction shows trimming of 4 bases on V and 8 bases on J, and the gene matches do not reach 8 bases of it. Counted from cysteine to phenylalanine, this CDR3 has 14 amino acids. Only the CDR3 part of the read is kept: 42 bases, read in frame from the first base.